The 28 T cell receptor beta chains listed next were all sequenced from one sample in a study of T cell repertoires in cytomegalovirus infection. These TCRs are of unknown antigen specificity. TCRdb re-derived calls from the reads in MiXCR, one entry per CDR3 protein. This repertoire shows 200,000 or so distinct CDR3 sequences, approximately 40% found once; its top ten account for 55% to 70%. The sample in question was CD8+ T cells from cultured PBMCs, obtained from culture after CMV antigen stimulation. Source of these receptors: a human donor in good health (CMV status not recorded). Some clones in this sample may be carry-over from other donors' samples.

This clonotype was seen a handful of times. The genes are TRBV2 and TRBJ2-7; 7 positions agree with TRBD2. Germline CDR1 reads SNHLY; CDR2 reads FYNNEI. V trimming: 2 bases; J trimming: 2 bases; junction bases outside the gene matches: 6. This CDR3 contains 15 residues. The CDR3 DNA is TGTGCCAGCAGTGAACCGGGGACTAAACCCTACGAGCAGTACTTC. This sequence encodes CASSEPGTKPYEQYF.

V and J are TRBV28 and TRBJ2-7, with 9 bases fitting TRBD1. The trim removed 3 bases at V and 6 bases at J, leaving 12 bases unmatched. The CDR3 extends over 16 amino acids. Germline CDR1 MDHEN, CDR2 SYDVKM. As DNA, the CDR3 is TGTGCCAGCAGTTTGGAACGGACAGGGGTCTTAGTCGAGCAGTACTTC. Residues: CASSLERTGVLVEQYF.

V usage is TRBV28 and J usage is TRBJ2-5, with a weak D call TRBD2 (5 bases). CDR3 length equals 13 residues. Germline V gene lookup returns CDR1 MDHEN and CDR2 SYDVKM. V was shortened by 8 bases and J by 2 bases, with 12 bases between the two germline ends. The CDR3 protein is CASRPRVQETQYF. The CDR3 DNA reads TGTGCCAGCCGCCCGAGGGTACAAGAGACCCAGTACTTC.

This clonotype turned up a few times. The V gene is TRBV10-2, the J gene TRBJ1-1; TRBD1 is a possible D gene (5 bases). The CDR3 extends over 15 amino acids. Per the germline V gene, CDR1 is WSHSY and CDR2 is SAAADI. V was shortened by 4 bases and J by 1 base, with 13 bases between the two germline ends. The CDR3 here is CASSGDLKGNTEAFF. The CDR3 nucleotides read TGCGCCAGCAGTGGGGACCTGAAGGGGAACACTGAAGCTTTCTTT.

This clonotype showed up just a few times. The CDR3 protein is CATSSGLHQYF. DNA of the CDR3: TGTGCCACCAGTTCGGGCTTACATCAGTACTTC. This chain uses TRBV24-1 with TRBJ2-4; no reliable D call. Germline V CDR1 and CDR2: KGHDR, SFDVKD. Trimming shortened V by 6 bases and J by 12 bases, and 11 bases separated the two germline ends. This CDR3 is 11 amino acids long.

This chain connects TRBV28 to TRBJ2-1, with D unclear. Germline CDR1 reads MDHEN; CDR2 reads SYDVKM. CDR3 length: 14 amino acids. V lost 5 bases to trimming and J lost 2 bases, with 10 bases between them. The CDR3: CASSVLEAYNEQFF. The CDR3 nucleotides are TGTGCCAGCAGTGTGTTGGAAGCCTACAATGAGCAGTTCTTC.

The chain combines TRBV4-2 with TRBJ1-1; possibly TRBD1 for D (6 bases). The V end lost 4 bases, the J end lost 10 bases, and 13 bases lay between the germline ends. Germline CDR1 LGHNA, CDR2 YNFKEQ. This CDR3 spans 12 amino acids. CDR3 DNA sequence: TGTGCCAGCAGCCGCCTGGGAGGGGGAGCTTTCTTT. Amino acid sequence: CASSRLGGGAFF.

This clonotype was seen a handful of times. Possible read error: a much larger clone is one base away. V usage is TRBV7-8 and J usage is TRBJ2-7; 10 bases line up with TRBD2. The V gene end was trimmed by 5 bases and the J gene end by 0 bases; junction bases not matched to a gene: 4. CDR3 length: 15 amino acids. Germline lookup yields CDR1 SGHVS and CDR2 FQNEAQ. CDR3 residues: CASSPSSGSSYEQYF. The CDR3 coding sequence is TGTGCCAGCAGCCCTTCTAGCGGGAGCTCCTACGAGCAGTACTTC.

This clonotype turned up a few times. The V and J genes are TRBV12-3 or TRBV12-4 and TRBJ1-1; 9 bases align to TRBD1. The CDR3 sequence is 15 residues long. Germline trimming cut 5 bases from V and 5 bases from J; bases unmatched to any gene: 9. CDR3 amino acids: CASSDAGTGRTEAFF. The CDR3 DNA sequence: TGTGCCAGCAGTGACGCCGGGACAGGGAGAACTGAAGCTTTCTTT.

V is TRBV7-3 and J is TRBJ2-1; 7 nucleotides agree with TRBD2. V lost 4 bases, J lost 5 bases, and 11 bases stayed unmatched. Germline CDR1 reads SGHTA; CDR2 reads FQGTGA. The CDR3 contains 16 residues. In nucleotides, the CDR3 is TGTGCCAGCAGCTACCTGGGGGAGGGCCTGGACAATGAGCAGTTCTTC. Protein: CASSYLGEGLDNEQFF.

In its sample, this clonotype was seen a few times. The chain employs TRBV7-8 and TRBJ2-2; 16 bases agree with TRBD2. There are 18 residues in the CDR3. The V and J ends lost 5 bases and 5 bases, in that order; junction bases with no gene match: 8. Germline CDR1 reads SGHVS; CDR2 reads FQNEAQ. The CDR3 loop is CASSRGTSGGAFTGELFF. CDR3 nucleotides: TGTGCCAGCAGCCGAGGGACTAGCGGGGGGGCATTTACCGGGGAGCTGTTTTTT.

Note on this clonotype: Given a much more abundant clone one base away, this may be a read error. This chain links TRBV11-3 with TRBJ2-6, with D perhaps given as TRBD1 or TRBD2 (5 bases each). This CDR3 is 18 amino acids long. From germline, CDR1 is SGHNT and CDR2 YENEEA. Trimming stripped 1 base from V and 6 bases from J, with 19 bases between. The CDR3 loop is CASSLGGDFNSVANVLTF. CDR3 sequence (DNA): TGTGCCAGCAGCTTAGGAGGGGATTTTAATTCAGTGGCCAACGTCCTGACTTTC.

This clonotype was recorded at least ten times. This chain connects TRBV27 to TRBJ1-1; D is unresolved. The germline V and J ends were trimmed by 5 bases and 4 bases, with 8 bases remaining between them. Germline V gene lookup returns CDR1 MNHEY and CDR2 SMNVEV (reference sequence). The CDR3 extends over 12 amino acids. The CDR3 reads CASSPRGTEAFF. The CDR3 DNA reads TGTGCCAGCAGTCCCCGGGGCACTGAAGCTTTCTTT.

The chain recombines TRBV11-3 with TRBJ2-7; 7 bases agree with TRBD2. CDR3 length: 15 residues. In germline, CDR1 is SGHNT, CDR2 YENEEA. After removal of 4 bases from V and 6 bases from J, the junction contained 12 bases not matched to a gene. CDR3 nucleotide sequence: TGTGCCAGCAGCTCGGACGCGGGAGCACTCGGCGAGCAGTACTTC. Translated, it gives CASSSDAGALGEQYF.

This clonotype appeared a few times. The rearrangement links TRBV9 to TRBJ2-3; D might be TRBD1 (5 bases). The CDR3 length is 15 residues. Germline V gene lookup returns CDR1 SGDLS and CDR2 YYNGEE. Trimming stripped 0 bases from V and 0 bases from J, with 8 bases between. In nucleotides, the CDR3 is TGTGCCAGCAGCGTAGAAGGGGCTAGCACAGATACGCAGTATTTT. Translating gives CASSVEGASTDTQYF.

V and J are TRBV28 and TRBJ2-5; perhaps TRBD1 as D (5 bases). V was trimmed by 7 bases and J by 1 base, leaving 25 bases between them. The CDR3 sequence is 18 residues long. In germline, CDR1 is MDHEN, CDR2 SYDVKM. The CDR3 DNA reads as TGTGCCAGCATTCGCTCTCTCCCAGGGAAAGCCCTCCAAGAGACCCAGTACTTC. It translates to CASIRSLPGKALQETQYF. Full variable domain (remainder filled in from reference TRBV28 and TRBJ2-5): DVKVTQSSRYLVKRTGEKVFLECVQDMDHENMFWYRQDPGLGLRLIYFSYDVKMKEKGDIPEGYSVSREKKERFSLILESASTNQTSMYLCASIRSLPGKALQETQYFGPGTRLLVL.

This clonotype was observed at least ten times. The rearrangement uses TRBV7-8 and TRBJ1-2, with 8 bases fitting TRBD1. From germline, CDR1 is SGHVS and CDR2 FQNEAQ. The CDR3 loop spans 12 amino acids. The V and J ends lost 5 bases and 6 bases, in that order; junction bases with no gene match: 2. As DNA, the CDR3 is TGTGCCAGCAGCCCGGACAGGGATGGCTACACCTTC. Amino acids: CASSPDRDGYTF.

This chain uses TRBV19 with TRBJ2-7, with D unresolved. The CDR3 runs to 15 residues. Deletions cut 1 base from V and 2 bases from J, with 12 bases between. The germline CDR1 and CDR2 sequences are LNHDA and SQIVND (reference sequence). The CDR3 DNA reads TGTGCCAGTAGTATAGTTTACACTGGTCCCTACGAGCAGTACTTC. Encoded protein: CASSIVYTGPYEQYF.

Regarding this clonotype: A read error is possible here, since a much larger clone lies one base away. The rearrangement links TRBV7-2 to TRBJ2-7; no definite D call. There are 12 residues in the CDR3. Germline V gene data show CDR1 as SGHTA and CDR2 as FQGNSA. V was shortened by 3 bases and J by 9 bases, with 12 bases between the two germline ends. The DNA for the CDR3 is TGTGCCAGCAGCTTTACGGGCCACGTGCAGTACTTC. It translates to CASSFTGHVQYF.

V usage is TRBV12-5 and J usage is TRBJ2-1, with D possibly TRBD1 on 6 matching bases. The CDR3 is made up of 14 amino acids. In germline, CDR1 is LGHNT, CDR2 FRNRAP. The V and J ends lost 4 bases and 1 base respectively, with 8 bases between them. CDR3 sequence (DNA): TGTGCTAGTGGTTCGGGACAATCCTACAATGAGCAGTTCTTC. Its translation: CASGSGQSYNEQFF.

This clonotype was observed a single time. CDR3 protein: CAEADTQETQYF. DNA for the CDR3: TGTGCCGAAGCGGACACTCAAGAGACCCAGTACTTC. V gene TRBV7-3 combines with J gene TRBJ2-5; D tentatively fits TRBD1 or TRBD2 (5 bases each). The CDR3 loop spans 12 amino acids. Germline V gene sequence: CDR1 SGHTA, CDR2 FQGTGA. V was cut by 11 bases and J by 2 bases, with 12 bases left in between.

CDR3 in amino acids: CASTRADGELFF. The CDR3 DNA reads TGTGCCAGCACGCGTGCGGACGGGGAGCTGTTTTTT. J is TRBJ2-2 and V is TRBV27, with D unclear. The CDR3 loop spans 12 amino acids. Trimming took off 7 bases at V and 7 bases at J, with 10 bases between the two ends. Germline V gene lookup returns CDR1 MNHEY and CDR2 SMNVEV (reference sequence).

J is TRBJ2-5 and V is TRBV27; tentative D call: TRBD1 (5 bases). CDR3 length equals 13 residues. Germline CDR1 reads MNHEY; CDR2 reads SMNVEV (reference sequence). V shed 3 bases and J shed 1 base, with 6 bases lying between them. The CDR3 is CASSFRGQETQYF. As DNA, the CDR3 is TGTGCCAGCAGTTTTAGGGGCCAAGAGACCCAGTACTTC.

CDR3 residues: CASSLVRTGTGNTIYF. The CDR3 DNA reads TGTGCCAGCAGCTTAGTTCGGACAGGCACTGGAAACACCATATATTTT. This chain connects TRBV7-6 to TRBJ1-3; 7 bases fit TRBD1. Germline CDR1 is SGHVS and CDR2 is FNYEAQ. The CDR3 covers 16 residues. V trimming: 1 base; J trimming: 2 bases; junction bases outside the gene matches: 5.

About this clonotype: Germline and junction disagree at one end, which may indicate a read error. V and J are TRBV4-1 and TRBJ2-6; D gene ambiguous. Germline V gene data show CDR1 as MGHRA and CDR2 as YSYEKL. The CDR3 totals 16 residues. The CDR3 DNA follows: TGTGCCAGCAGCCAAGAGCAGTTAGCTGGGGCCAACGTCCTGACTTTC. Amino acids: CASSQEQLAGANVLTF.

This clonotype has a handful of counts. This chain joins TRBV7-6 and TRBJ2-7; no clear D. V was cut by 3 bases and J by 5 bases, with 8 bases left in between. Germline V gene lookup returns CDR1 SGHVS and CDR2 FNYEAQ. This CDR3 has 12 residues. CDR3 in amino acids: CASSFTRNEQYF. The CDR3 DNA sequence: TGTGCCAGCAGCTTTACGAGAAACGAGCAGTACTTC.

The table lists this clonotype with a few counts. The chain employs TRBV7-9 and TRBJ2-3; tentatively, D is TRBD2 (5 bases). The CDR3 length is 17 residues. Deletions cut 2 bases from V and 3 bases from J, with 18 bases between. Germline lookup yields CDR1 SEHNR and CDR2 FQNEAQ (reference sequence). The chain's CDR3 is CASSLRWADRGTDTQYF. The CDR3 nucleotides are TGTGCCAGCAGCTTAAGGTGGGCGGACCGAGGGACAGATACGCAGTATTTT.

This clonotype came up a few times. The chain carries TRBV7-2 and TRBJ2-7; either TRBD1 or TRBD2 may fit D (5 bases each). CDR3 length: 14 amino acids. Germline values: CDR1 SGHTA, CDR2 FQGNSA. The CDR3, as DNA: TGTGCTGTGCGGGCAGGGACCAGCTCCTACGAGCAGTACTTC. Translating it yields CAVRAGTSSYEQYF. The complete variable domain, with remaining parts taken from reference TRBV7-2 and TRBJ2-7, reads GAGVSQSPSNKVTEKGKDVELRCDPISGHTALYWYRQSLGQGLEFLIYFQGNSAPDKSGLPSDRFSAERTGGSVSTLTIQRTQQEDSAVYLCAVRAGTSSYEQYFGPGTRLTVT.